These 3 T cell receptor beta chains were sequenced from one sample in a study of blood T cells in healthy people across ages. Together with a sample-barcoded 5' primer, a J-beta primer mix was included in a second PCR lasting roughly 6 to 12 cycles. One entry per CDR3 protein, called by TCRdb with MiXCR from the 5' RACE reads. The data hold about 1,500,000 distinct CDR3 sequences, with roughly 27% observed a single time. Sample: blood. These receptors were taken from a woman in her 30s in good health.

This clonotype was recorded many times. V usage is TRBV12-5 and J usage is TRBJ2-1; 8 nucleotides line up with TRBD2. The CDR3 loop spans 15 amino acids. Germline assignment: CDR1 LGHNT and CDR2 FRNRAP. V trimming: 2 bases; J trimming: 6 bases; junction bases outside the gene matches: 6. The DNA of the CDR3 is TGTGCTAGTGGTTTGTCAGCGGGAGTTGTCAATGAGCAGTTCTTC. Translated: CASGLSAGVVNEQFF.

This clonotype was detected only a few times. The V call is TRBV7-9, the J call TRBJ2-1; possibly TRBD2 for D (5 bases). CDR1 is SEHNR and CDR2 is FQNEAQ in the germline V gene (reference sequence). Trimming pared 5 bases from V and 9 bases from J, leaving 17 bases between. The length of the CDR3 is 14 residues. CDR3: CASSQRELVPEQFF. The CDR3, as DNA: TGTGCCAGCAGCCAACGGGAACTAGTGCCTGAGCAGTTCTTC.

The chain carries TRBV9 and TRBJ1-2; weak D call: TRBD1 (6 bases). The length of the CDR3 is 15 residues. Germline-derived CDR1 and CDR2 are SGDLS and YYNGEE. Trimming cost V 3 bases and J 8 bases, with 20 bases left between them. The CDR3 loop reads CASSADLHREGGYTF. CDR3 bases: TGTGCCAGCAGCGCCGACCTTCACAGGGAGGGAGGCTACACCTTC.